The 31 T cell receptor beta chains given below trace back to one sample, sequenced in a study of long-term antiretroviral therapy in people with HIV. With survey level as its setting, the immunoSEQ assay was v3.0. Assay used: immunoSEQ multiplex PCR; TCRdb lists only in-frame clones, some missing. The sample gives about 24,000 clones, more than 65% of which show up once; 4.5% to 6% is in the top ten. The source material was unsorted PBMCs, sampled 4.4 years after starting antiretroviral therapy. The origin of the receptors is a man aged 30-40 years with HIV.

V and J are TRBV5-6 and TRBJ1-2; 8 bases map to TRBD1. Germline V CDR1 and CDR2: SGHDT, YYEEEE. The CDR3 consists of 14 residues. V lost 3 bases to trimming and J lost 2 bases; unmatched junction nucleotides: 3. CDR3 sequence: CASSSRGPNYGYTF. CDR3 nucleotide sequence: TGTGCCAGCAGCTCCAGGGGGCCGAACTATGGCTACACCTTC.

J is TRBJ1-1 and V is TRBV27; a weak D match, TRBD1 (6 bases). Per germline, CDR1 MNHEY and CDR2 SMNVEV (reference sequence). This CDR3 is 13 amino acids long. V shed 5 bases and J shed 1 base, with 8 bases lying between them. CDR3 in DNA: TGTGCCAGCAGTAGGGGACAGAACACTGAAGCTTTCTTT. It codes for CASSRGQNTEAFF.

The V and J genes are TRBV18 and TRBJ1-5; D is ambiguous. The ends were cut back, 1 base at V and 7 bases at J, with 5 bases in the middle. CDR1 and CDR2 (germline): KGHSH, LQKENI. The CDR3 is 12 residues long. CDR3 sequence: CASSPRDQPQHF. The CDR3 DNA reads TGTGCCAGCTCACCACGAGACCAGCCCCAGCATTTT. The full variable domain, in which reference TRBV18 and TRBJ1-5 provide the parts outside the CDR3, is NAGVMQNPRHLVRRRGQEARLRCSPMKGHSHVYWYRQLPEEGLKFMVYLQKENIIDESGMPKERFSAEFPKEGPSILRIQQVVRGDSAAYFCASSPRDQPQHFGDGTRLSIL.

V gene TRBV25-1 combines with J gene TRBJ2-3, with 10 bases that match TRBD2. The CDR3 loop spans 18 amino acids. J was trimmed by 5 bases and V by 3 bases; bases with no gene match: 14. In germline, CDR1 is MGHDK, CDR2 SYGVNS. The CDR3 sequence: CASSEPPLASGGGDTQYF. CDR3 nucleotides: TGTGCCAGCAGTGAGCCCCCTCTCGCTAGCGGGGGTGGAGATACGCAGTATTTT.

The rearrangement joins TRBV9 to TRBJ1-1, with a possible D match to TRBD1 (5 bases). CDR3 length: 15 amino acids. CDR1 and CDR2 (germline): SGDLS, YYNGEE. Trimming cost V 4 bases and J 1 base, with 14 bases left between them. The CDR3 DNA sequence: TGTGCCAGCAGCCCGAGGGACGGCGGGAACACTGAAGCTTTCTTT. This gives the protein CASSPRDGGNTEAFF.

This chain links TRBV5-1 with TRBJ2-1; either TRBD1 or TRBD2 may supply D (6 bases each). Germline V gives CDR1 SGHRS, CDR2 YFSETQ. The length of the CDR3 is 15 residues. The V end was cut by 4 bases, the J end by 6 bases, with 17 bases between. CDR3 loop: CASSIRQEGINEQFF. The CDR3 DNA follows: TGCGCCAGCAGCATAAGACAGGAGGGTATCAATGAGCAGTTCTTC.

The rearrangement joins TRBV14 to TRBJ2-3; no definite D call. The V and J ends lost 0 bases and 0 bases respectively, with 16 bases between them. Germline assignment: CDR1 SGHDN and CDR2 FVKESK. The CDR3 covers 18 residues. The CDR3 DNA reads TGTGCCAGCAGCCAAGAAGGGTGGAAAGGTCATAGCACAGATACGCAGTATTTT. Its translation: CASSQEGWKGHSTDTQYF.

The chain links TRBV27 to TRBJ1-1; D ambiguous. This CDR3 contains 13 residues. Trimming took off 5 bases at V and 4 bases at J, with 11 bases between the two ends. The germline CDR1 and CDR2 sequences are MNHEY and SMNVEV (reference sequence). In DNA form, the CDR3 reads TGTGCCAGCAGTCGGTGGAGCGGCACTGAAGCTTTCTTT. Translated: CASSRWSGTEAFF.

V is TRBV19 and J is TRBJ1-1; 7 nucleotides align to TRBD1. The CDR3 has 13 residues. From germline, CDR1 is LNHDA and CDR2 SQIVND (reference sequence). V lost 0 bases, J lost 6 bases, and 1 base stayed unmatched. The CDR3 coding sequence is TGTGCCAGTAGTATAGAAGGGACAGCTGAAGCTTTCTTT. Its translation is CASSIEGTAEAFF.

CDR3 DNA sequence: TGCAGTGCTAGTAGGGCTGAGCAGTTCTTC. It codes for CSASRAEQFF. This chain connects TRBV20-1 to TRBJ2-1; D is uncertain. Trimming shortened V by 3 bases and J by 9 bases, and 6 bases separated the two germline ends. Germline lookup yields CDR1 DFQATT and CDR2 SNEGSKA (reference sequence). CDR3 length equals 10 residues.

V usage is TRBV19 and J usage is TRBJ2-3; D perhaps matches TRBD1 (8 bases). CDR3 length equals 15 residues. Germline V CDR1 and CDR2: LNHDA, SQIVND (reference sequence). V was cut by 6 bases and J by 4 bases, with 17 bases left in between. This CDR3 is CASSADREGSDTQYF. The DNA for the CDR3 is TGTGCCAGTAGCGCGGACAGGGAGGGTTCAGATACGCAGTATTTT.

This chain connects TRBV19 to TRBJ1-5, with TRBD1 matching 8 bases. The CDR3 loop spans 15 amino acids. V lost 5 bases to trimming and J lost 3 bases; unmatched junction nucleotides: 6. CDR1 and CDR2 (germline): LNHDA, SQIVND (reference sequence). The CDR3 here is CASSPDRVDNQPQHF. The CDR3 DNA sequence: TGTGCCAGTAGTCCGGACAGGGTGGACAATCAGCCCCAGCATTTT.

This chain uses TRBV7-2 with TRBJ2-3; D remains ambiguous. CDR3 size: 15 residues. V was trimmed by 4 bases and J by 0 bases, leaving 11 bases between them. Germline V gene lookup returns CDR1 SGHTA and CDR2 FQGNSA. CDR3 DNA sequence: TGTGCCAGCAGCTGGTACCCCGGTAGCACAGATACGCAGTATTTT. Residues: CASSWYPGSTDTQYF. The full variable domain, completed using reference TRBV7-2 and TRBJ2-3, is GAGVSQSPSNKVTEKGKDVELRCDPISGHTALYWYRQSLGQGLEFLIYFQGNSAPDKSGLPSDRFSAERTGGSVSTLTIQRTQQEDSAVYLCASSWYPGSTDTQYFGPGTRLTVL.

This chain uses TRBV4-1 with TRBJ2-3; 7 nucleotides line up with TRBD1. The CDR3 totals 17 residues. V gave up 4 bases and J gave up 0 bases; unmatched junction bases: 10. Germline loops: CDR1 MGHRA, CDR2 YSYEKL. The chain's CDR3 is CASSRQRDSPSTDTQYF. DNA of the CDR3: TGCGCCAGCAGCCGCCAACGGGACAGCCCTAGCACAGATACGCAGTATTTT.

The V and J genes are TRBV10-3 and TRBJ1-1; D unresolved. Germline V gene sequence: CDR1 ENHRY, CDR2 SYGVKD. V lost 0 bases and J lost 1, with 12 bases in between. This CDR3 spans 16 amino acids. This CDR3 reads CAISESTGGRNTEAFF. The CDR3 nucleotides are TGTGCCATCAGTGAGTCCACGGGAGGAAGGAACACTGAAGCTTTCTTT.

The J gene is TRBJ2-7, the V gene TRBV11-2, with 12 bases that match TRBD2. Germline V gene data show CDR1 as SGHAT and CDR2 as FQNNGV. V dropped 1 base and J dropped 0; count of bases not matched to a gene: 7. This CDR3 is built from 18 residues. Here the CDR3 DNA reads TGTGCCAGCAGCTTAGGGAAGACTAGCGGGAGCCTCTCCTACGAGCAGTACTTC. It specifies CASSLGKTSGSLSYEQYF.

This chain connects TRBV27 to TRBJ2-7; D is tentatively TRBD1 or TRBD2 (5 bases each). This CDR3 has 14 amino acids. Trimming pared 5 bases from V and 2 bases from J, leaving 13 bases between. CDR1 and CDR2 (germline): MNHEY, SMNVEV (reference sequence). CDR3 loop: CASSLRDGTYEQYF. CDR3 bases: TGTGCCAGCAGTCTCCGGGACGGAACCTACGAGCAGTACTTC.

V and J are TRBV11-2 and TRBJ2-7; D perhaps matches TRBD2 (6 bases). Trimming shortened V by 0 bases and J by 2 bases, and 11 bases separated the two germline ends. CDR3 length equals 15 residues. Germline V gene lookup returns CDR1 SGHAT and CDR2 FQNNGV. The CDR3 coding sequence is TGTGCCAGCAGCTTAGATCTTCCGGGGGCCTACGAGCAGTACTTC. It codes for CASSLDLPGAYEQYF.

The CDR3 sequence is CASSNPRASGTTGELFF. The CDR3 DNA is TGTGCCAGCAGCAACCCTCGCGCTAGCGGGACCACCGGGGAGCTGTTTTTT. V usage is TRBV9 and J usage is TRBJ2-2; 9 nucleotides align to TRBD2. Germline-derived CDR1 and CDR2 are SGDLS and YYNGEE. The CDR3 contains 17 residues. V gave up 4 bases and J gave up 4 bases; unmatched junction bases: 11.

This chain connects TRBV13 to TRBJ2-7; D might be TRBD1 or TRBD2, each matching 6 bases. Trimming stripped 2 bases from V and 3 bases from J, with 14 bases between. CDR3 length equals 15 residues. CDR1 PRHDT and CDR2 FYEKMQ come from the germline V gene (reference sequence). The CDR3 reads CASSLRGADFYEQYF. The CDR3, as DNA: TGTGCCAGCAGCTTAAGGGGGGCGGACTTCTACGAGCAGTACTTC.

This chain uses TRBV4-3 with TRBJ2-7, with D tentatively TRBD1 (6 bases). The CDR3 has 15 residues. Trimming took off 0 bases at V and 3 bases at J, with 12 bases between the two ends. From germline, CDR1 is LGHNA and CDR2 YSLEER. CDR3 nucleotide sequence: TGCGCCAGCAGCCAAGATCTGGGGACAAACTACGAGCAGTACTTC. This gives the protein CASSQDLGTNYEQYF.

This clone was seen just once. The V call is TRBV7-9, the J call TRBJ2-7; TRBD2 matches 15 bases. The V gene's germline CDR1 is SEHNR and CDR2 FQNEAQ (reference sequence). With V trimmed by 5 bases and J by 4 bases, 6 bases remained unmatched. This CDR3 spans 16 amino acids. CDR3 region: CASSPGLAGGPYEQYF. The DNA for the CDR3 is TGTGCCAGCAGCCCGGGACTAGCGGGAGGACCATACGAGCAGTACTTC.

The chain combines TRBV6-5 with TRBJ2-7, with 9 bases that match TRBD1. The V and J ends lost 2 bases and 3 bases, in that order; junction bases with no gene match: 5. This CDR3 has 15 residues. Germline values: CDR1 MNHEY, CDR2 SVGAGI. CDR3 region: CASSYQDRGIYEQYF. The CDR3 bases are TGTGCCAGCAGTTACCAGGACAGGGGAATCTACGAGCAGTACTTC.

This clone came up once. The chain uses TRBV4-1 and TRBJ1-1; TRBD1 aligns across 10 bases. V shed 5 bases and J 5 bases; nucleotides not matched to a gene: 8. Per the germline V gene, CDR1 is MGHRA and CDR2 is YSYEKL. The CDR3 loop spans 15 amino acids. The CDR3 reads CASSGRDRGGTEAFF. Written as DNA, the CDR3 is TGCGCCAGCAGCGGCCGGGACAGGGGAGGGACTGAAGCTTTCTTT.

The CDR3 coding sequence is TGTGCCATCAGCGCACGGTCGAACACTGAAGCTTTCTTT. Amino acids: CAISARSNTEAFF. The V and J genes are TRBV10-3 and TRBJ1-1; the D is unclear. This CDR3 has 13 residues. Germline V CDR1 and CDR2: ENHRY, SYGVKD. V was pared by 6 bases and J by 1 base, with 9 bases between.

The chain employs TRBV11-2 and TRBJ1-2; weak D call: TRBD1 (5 bases). Trimming pared 0 bases from V and 1 base from J, leaving 9 bases between. Germline V gives CDR1 SGHAT, CDR2 FQNNGV. This CDR3 region has 15 residues. CDR3 residues: CASSLERGSNYGYTF. CDR3 nucleotides: TGTGCCAGCAGCTTAGAGCGGGGGAGTAACTATGGCTACACCTTC.

The chain carries TRBV7-2 and TRBJ2-1; D gene ambiguous. The CDR3 length is 15 residues. Germline values: CDR1 SGHTA, CDR2 FQGNSA. V was pared by 1 base and J by 2 bases, with 9 bases between. CDR3 in DNA: TGTGCCAGCAGCTTAGTGAGCGAGGCCTACAATGAGCAGTTCTTC. Encoded protein: CASSLVSEAYNEQFF.

CDR3 bases: TGTGCCAGCCTAACCGGGACAGGGTCCAATCAGCCCCAGCATTTT. Encoded protein: CASLTGTGSNQPQHF. The J gene is TRBJ1-5, the V gene TRBV28; TRBD1 agrees at 9 bases. Germline trimming cut 8 bases from V and 3 bases from J; bases unmatched to any gene: 8. This CDR3 comprises 15 residues. From germline, CDR1 is MDHEN and CDR2 SYDVKM. Full variable domain (outside the CDR3, taken from reference TRBV28 and TRBJ1-5): DVKVTQSSRYLVKRTGEKVFLECVQDMDHENMFWYRQDPGLGLRLIYFSYDVKMKEKGDIPEGYSVSREKKERFSLILESASTNQTSMYLCASLTGTGSNQPQHFGDGTRLSIL.

V is TRBV6-5 and J is TRBJ1-1, with TRBD1 matching over 10 bases. The length of the CDR3 is 15 residues. V lost 5 bases to trimming and J lost 7 bases; unmatched junction nucleotides: 10. Germline assignment: CDR1 MNHEY and CDR2 SVGAGI. CDR3 DNA: TGTGCCAGCAGTCCTCATGGGACAGGGGCGCGTGAAGCTTTCTTT. It specifies CASSPHGTGAREAFF.

CDR3 nucleotides: TGTGCCAGCAGCCTAGGCGCAGGGAATCAGCCCCAGCATTTT. Encoded protein: CASSLGAGNQPQHF. The chain uses TRBV11-2 and TRBJ1-5; possible D gene TRBD1, 5 bases. Germline V gene data show CDR1 as SGHAT and CDR2 as FQNNGV. The V end lost 5 bases, the J end lost 4 bases, and 12 bases lay between the germline ends. The CDR3 is 14 amino acids.

This chain connects TRBV4-1 to TRBJ2-1; unclear D gene. Trimming shortened V by 0 bases and J by 6 bases, and 12 bases separated the two germline ends. CDR3 size: 15 residues. Germline lookup yields CDR1 MGHRA and CDR2 YSYEKL. The CDR3 spells CASSQDNGPFNEQFF. The CDR3 nucleotides are TGCGCCAGCAGCCAAGACAACGGACCTTTCAATGAGCAGTTCTTC.